The text below deals with one T cell receptor (beta chain). The data stem from a study of control samples from healthy donors and cancer patients. The CDR3 sequence is 19 residues long. V dropped 6 bases and J dropped 3; count of bases not matched to a gene: 17. CDR1 is LNHDA, CDR2 SQIVND, per germline (reference sequence). Here immunoSEQ multiplex PCR was the method, and the copy in TCRdb shows in-frame clones only, minus some. The data contain 150,000 or so clones, roughly 92% of them singletons. The sequence was obtained from a man aged 35 to 55 in good health. The V gene is TRBV19, the J gene TRBJ2-7, with TRBD2 matching 13 bases. The source material was blood. The CDR3 region has the DNA TGTGCCAGTAGCCCCAGGACTAGCGGGGGTAGGACTGTTTACTACGAGCAGTACTTC. This sequence encodes CASSPRTSGGRTVYYEQYF.